These 18 T cell receptor beta chains share one sample of origin, sequenced in a study of blood T cell repertoires in COVID-19. The method was immunoSEQ multiplex PCR; TCRdb's version includes in-frame clones alone and lacks a portion of them. The sample gives approximately 90,000 clones, 70% to 80% of which show up once; approximately 22% is in the top ten. Sequencing used peripheral blood. The source of these receptors is a human donor in a cohort sampled during active COVID-19.

This clone has only a few counts. The rearrangement links TRBV5-1 to TRBJ2-6, with TRBD1 matching 11 bases. V lost 4 bases and J lost 4; bases outside the gene matches: 7. Germline loops: CDR1 SGHRS, CDR2 YFSETQ. This CDR3 comprises 17 residues. The CDR3 DNA sequence: TGCGCCAGCAGCACGGGACAGGGGGAATACGGGGCCAACGTCCTGACTTTC. Translation: CASSTGQGEYGANVLTF.

This chain uses TRBV24-1 with TRBJ2-3; no definite D call. The CDR3 has 15 amino acids. Germline CDR1 KGHDR, CDR2 SFDVKD. Trimming removed 4 bases from V and 4 bases from J, with 14 bases in between. The CDR3 sequence: CATSDHDVSADTQYF. In DNA, the CDR3 is TGTGCCACCAGTGACCACGATGTGAGCGCAGATACGCAGTATTTT.

The chain employs TRBV28 and TRBJ2-7; 8 nucleotides match TRBD1. With 5 bases clipped from V and 3 bases from J, the junction kept 3 bases outside the gene matches. There are 13 residues in the CDR3. Germline-derived CDR1 and CDR2 are MDHEN and SYDVKM. CDR3 sequence: CASSPGQGYEQYF. The CDR3 DNA reads as TGTGCCAGCAGTCCCGGACAGGGCTACGAGCAGTACTTC.

The V and J genes are TRBV10-3 and TRBJ2-1; D may be TRBD1 (6 bases). The CDR3 runs 15 residues. Trimming stripped 0 bases from V and 4 bases from J, with 10 bases between. The germline gives CDR1 ENHRY, CDR2 SYGVKD. Written as DNA, the CDR3 is TGTGCCATCAGTGAGTCCGAGGGGGATTACAATGAGCAGTTCTTC. It specifies CAISESEGDYNEQFF.

V gene TRBV29-1 combines with J gene TRBJ2-6; 8 nucleotides align to TRBD2. J was trimmed by 0 bases and V by 7 bases; bases with no gene match: 8. Germline CDR1 is SQVTM and CDR2 is ANQGSEA. The CDR3 loop spans 16 amino acids. The DNA of the CDR3 is TGCAGCGCTCAAGCGGGAGCGCGCTCTGGGGCCAACGTCCTGACTTTC. This encodes CSAQAGARSGANVLTF.

The chain couples TRBV5-4 to TRBJ2-1; 7 nucleotides match TRBD2. V dropped 4 bases and J dropped 10; count of bases not matched to a gene: 8. Germline V lookup: CDR1 SGHNT, CDR2 YYREEE (reference sequence). This CDR3 contains 13 residues. The chain's CDR3 is CASSLGGTQEQFF. CDR3 coding DNA: TGTGCCAGCAGCCTGGGGGGGACTCAGGAGCAGTTCTTC.

This clone has a count of ten or more. The V and J genes are TRBV18 and TRBJ2-2; TRBD1 matches 8 bases. The J segment lost 4 bases and the V segment lost 3 bases, leaving 7 bases of the junction unmatched. Germline values: CDR1 KGHSH, CDR2 LQKENI. CDR3 size: 16 residues. CDR3 sequence reads: CASSPGTGLATGELFF. CDR3 nucleotide sequence: TGTGCCAGCTCACCGGGGACAGGACTGGCCACCGGGGAGCTGTTTTTT.

The chain couples TRBV2 to TRBJ1-5; 8 nucleotides agree with TRBD1. This CDR3 is 15 amino acids long. Germline CDR1 is SNHLY and CDR2 is FYNNEI. Unmatched junction bases numbered 6, after V lost 6 bases and J lost 2 bases. DNA for the CDR3: TGTGCCAGCAGCCAGGACAGGGTTGGCAATCAGCCCCAGCATTTT. Translating gives CASSQDRVGNQPQHF. The full variable domain, its missing parts supplied by reference TRBV2 and TRBJ1-5, is EPEVTQTPSHQVTQMGQEVILRCVPISNHLYFYWYRQILGQKVEFLVSFYNNEISEKSEIFDDQFSVERPDGSNFTLKIRSTKLEDSAMYFCASSQDRVGNQPQHFGDGTRLSIL.

The chain has TRBV6-5 and TRBJ2-7; 10 bases are a match to TRBD2. The CDR3 covers 14 residues. The V gene end was trimmed by 6 bases and the J gene end by 2 bases; junction bases not matched to a gene: 4. Per germline, CDR1 MNHEY and CDR2 SVGAGI. CDR3 in amino acids: CASRTSGYAYEQYF. The CDR3 nucleotides are TGTGCCAGCAGGACTAGCGGGTACGCCTACGAGCAGTACTTC.

The chain combines TRBV28 with TRBJ2-1, with D tentatively TRBD1 (6 bases). Germline assignment: CDR1 MDHEN and CDR2 SYDVKM. This CDR3 region has 14 residues. Deletions cut 4 bases from V and 5 bases from J, with 12 bases between. As DNA, the CDR3 is TGTGCCAGCAGTTATGGACAGTCAAACAATGAGCAGTTCTTC. This sequence encodes CASSYGQSNNEQFF.

In its sample, this clone was seen a few times. The rearrangement joins TRBV29-1 to TRBJ1-2; D remains unclear. The germline CDR1 and CDR2 sequences are SQVTM and ANQGSEA. The V end lost 6 bases, the J end lost 5 bases, and 10 bases lay between the germline ends. CDR3 size: 11 residues. In nucleotides, the CDR3 is TGCAGCGTGTACCACAGTTATGGCTACACCTTC. It is translated as CSVYHSYGYTF. Looking up the rest from reference TRBV29-1 and TRBJ1-2 gives the full variable domain: SAVISQKPSRDICQRGTSLTIQCQVDSQVTMMFWYRQQPGQSLTLIATANQGSEATYESGFVIDKFPISRPNLTFSTLTVSNMSPEDSSIYLCSVYHSYGYTFGSGTRLTVV.

This chain uses TRBV20-1 with TRBJ1-6, with a tentative D call TRBD1 (6 bases). This CDR3 spans 11 amino acids. CDR1 DFQATT and CDR2 SNEGSKA come from the germline V gene (reference sequence). V lost 5 bases to trimming and J lost 10 bases, with 9 bases between them. The CDR3 DNA is TGCAGTGCTGGACAGATGTCACCCCTCCACTTT. The encoded protein is CSAGQMSPLHF.

The chain couples TRBV7-3 to TRBJ1-1, with unresolved D. The CDR3 loop spans 12 amino acids. Trimming took off 5 bases at V and 5 bases at J, with 9 bases between the two ends. CDR1 is SGHTA and CDR2 is FQGTGA in the germline V gene. CDR3 region: CASSTPGTEAFF. The DNA of the CDR3 is TGTGCCAGCAGCACCCCGGGGACTGAAGCTTTCTTT.

V usage is TRBV10-3 and J usage is TRBJ2-2; TRBD1 matches at 9 bases. The germline CDR1 and CDR2 sequences are ENHRY and SYGVKD. The V gene end was trimmed by 10 bases and the J gene end by 3 bases; junction bases not matched to a gene: 6. The CDR3 contains 14 residues. CDR3 region: CATGQGRDTGELFF. CDR3 sequence (DNA): TGTGCCACCGGACAGGGGAGAGACACCGGGGAGCTGTTTTTT.

The rearrangement uses TRBV5-1 and TRBJ1-1; D is undetermined. The length of the CDR3 is 14 residues. From germline, CDR1 is SGHRS and CDR2 YFSETQ. V gave up 2 bases and J gave up 1 base, with 9 bases separating them. CDR3 residues: CASSLQGGNTEAFF. The CDR3 region has the DNA TGCGCCAGCAGCTTACAAGGAGGGAACACTGAAGCTTTCTTT.

V and J are TRBV11-3 and TRBJ2-5; possible D gene TRBD2, 5 bases. V lost 5 bases and J lost 1, with 11 bases in between. Germline-derived CDR1 and CDR2 are SGHNT and YENEEA. This CDR3 spans 14 amino acids. CDR3 bases: TGTGCCAGCAGCCCCCCGGGGTCCCAAGAGACCCAGTACTTC. Protein sequence: CASSPPGSQETQYF.

The chain is built from TRBV19 and TRBJ1-3, with TRBD1 matching over 7 bases. This CDR3 has 16 residues. V lost 5 bases to trimming and J lost 2 bases; unmatched junction nucleotides: 9. The germline gives CDR1 LNHDA, CDR2 SQIVND (reference sequence). The CDR3 is CASSVRGNEPGNTIYF. CDR3 sequence (DNA): TGTGCCAGTAGTGTCAGGGGGAACGAGCCTGGAAACACCATATATTTT.

The chain has TRBV15 and TRBJ1-4; 7 bases are shared with TRBD1. V was clipped by 5 bases and J by 8 bases; unmatched bases: 14. The CDR3 runs to 16 residues. The germline V gene has CDR1 LNHNV and CDR2 YYDKDF (reference sequence). This CDR3 is CATSGNIQGSREKLFF. In DNA form, the CDR3 reads TGTGCCACCAGCGGAAACATACAGGGGTCTAGAGAAAAACTGTTTTTT.